These 32 T cell receptor beta chains share one sample of origin, sequenced in a study of CD8 T cells in ankylosing spondylitis. General study points: The study identified a TCR beta motif of roughly eight highly homologous variants that appeared characteristic of ankylosing spondylitis blood.

No antigens are known for them. TCRdb analysed the 5' RACE reads with MiXCR anew, one entry per CDR3 protein. The table has 700,000 to 850,000 distinct CDR3 sequences, 12% seen once. The source material was blood, either unsorted or a sorted T cell fraction (not recorded which). The origin of the receptors is a male donor with ankylosing spondylitis.

This clonotype was found many times. This sequence joins TRBV12-3 or TRBV12-4 and TRBJ2-2; D uncertain. This CDR3 comprises 13 residues. Deletions cut 3 bases from V and 6 bases from J, with 8 bases between. The CDR3 coding sequence is TGTGCCAGCAGTTTTGTCAGCCCCGGGGAGCTGTTTTTT. This codes for CASSFVSPGELFF.

The gene calls are TRBV28 and TRBJ2-1, with 13 positions matching TRBD2. V dropped 7 bases and J dropped 8; count of bases not matched to a gene: 8. CDR3 length: 15 amino acids. Germline values: CDR1 MDHEN, CDR2 SYDVKM. In DNA, the CDR3 is TGTGCCAGCAATTTTAGGACTAGCGGGAGTGATGAGCAGTTCTTC. As protein: CASNFRTSGSDEQFF.

This chain uses TRBV11-2 with TRBJ1-6; a weak D match, TRBD1 (6 bases). V lost 4 bases and J 13 bases, leaving 11 bases between the germline ends. The CDR3 has 12 amino acids. Germline lookup yields CDR1 SGHAT and CDR2 FQNNGV. CDR3 sequence (DNA): TGTGCCAGCAGCTACAACAGGGCCCCCCTCCACTTT. This gives the protein CASSYNRAPLHF.

This chain connects TRBV30 to TRBJ2-5; D perhaps matches TRBD1 (6 bases). This CDR3 is 13 amino acids long. The V end was cut by 3 bases, the J end by 4 bases, with 12 bases between. Germline V CDR1 and CDR2: GTSNPN, SVGIG (reference sequence). The CDR3 spells CAWRWQGLETQYF. In nucleotides, the CDR3 is TGTGCCTGGAGATGGCAGGGGCTAGAGACCCAGTACTTC. The full variable domain, its missing parts supplied by reference TRBV30 and TRBJ2-5, is SQTIHQWPATLVQPVGSPLSLECTVEGTSNPNLYWYRQAAGRGLQLLFYSVGIGQISSEVPQNLSASRPQDRQFILSSKKLLLSDSGFYLCAWRWQGLETQYFGPGTRLLVL.

This clonotype was seen a few times. The chain carries TRBV12-3 or TRBV12-4 and TRBJ1-1, with D possibly TRBD1 on 5 matching bases. The CDR3 sequence is 14 residues long. The germline V and J ends were trimmed by 5 bases and 0 bases, with 10 bases remaining between them. The CDR3 is CASSIDSMNTEAFF. The DNA of the CDR3 is TGTGCCAGCAGTATCGACAGCATGAACACTGAAGCTTTCTTT.

The V gene is TRBV5-1, the J gene TRBJ2-1, with D perhaps given as TRBD1 or TRBD2 (5 bases each). V lost 3 bases and J lost 0, with 16 bases in between. The CDR3 extends over 17 amino acids. The germline V gene has CDR1 SGHRS and CDR2 YFSETQ. The CDR3 nucleotides read TGCGCCAGCAGCTGGAGGCAGGGCCCCTTCTCCTACAATGAGCAGTTCTTC. It encodes CASSWRQGPFSYNEQFF.

V and J are TRBV4-3 and TRBJ2-2, with no clear D. CDR1 and CDR2 (germline): LGHNA, YSLEER. V gave up 0 bases and J gave up 6 bases, with 8 bases separating them. CDR3 size: 14 residues. CDR3 DNA: TGCGCCAGCAGCCAAGATGCCAGGCCCGGGGAGCTGTTTTTT. Translated: CASSQDARPGELFF.

The chain is built from TRBV5-1 and TRBJ2-2, with 10 bases matching TRBD2. Looked up from germline, CDR1 is SGHRS and CDR2 is YFSETQ. The V and J ends lost 4 bases and 13 bases, in that order; junction bases with no gene match: 13. The CDR3 totals 15 residues. CDR3 protein: CASSTEVLAGERLFF. CDR3 nucleotide sequence: TGCGCCAGCAGCACTGAGGTGCTAGCGGGAGAACGGCTGTTTTTT.

A few counts support this clonotype. The gene calls are TRBV6-5 and TRBJ2-4; D is ambiguous. Germline V gene sequence: CDR1 MNHEY, CDR2 SVGAGI. The CDR3 sequence is 15 residues long. Deletions cut 0 bases from V and 1 base from J, with 7 bases between. The CDR3 protein is CASSYSNYAKNIQYF. The CDR3 bases are TGTGCCAGCAGTTACTCGAACTATGCCAAAAACATTCAGTACTTC.

The chain employs TRBV7-2 and TRBJ1-6; no reliable D call. This CDR3 is 14 amino acids long. Germline-derived CDR1 and CDR2 are SGHTA and FQGNSA. Between the trimmed V and J ends, which lost 0 bases and 5 bases, there was a span of 5 bases. This CDR3 is CASSLANNNSPLHF. CDR3 nucleotide sequence: TGTGCCAGCAGCTTAGCGAACAATAATTCACCCCTCCACTTT.

V and J are TRBV20-1 and TRBJ1-4; 7 nucleotides align to TRBD1. CDR1 is DFQATT, CDR2 SNEGSKA, per germline (reference sequence). V shed 6 bases and J 2 bases; nucleotides not matched to a gene: 3. The length of the CDR3 is 13 residues. CDR3 nucleotides: TGCAGTGCACAGGACAGGACTAATGAAAAACTGTTTTTT. Its translation is CSAQDRTNEKLFF.

J is TRBJ2-7 and V is TRBV5-1; TRBD2 matches at 7 bases. The V gene end was trimmed by 3 bases and the J gene end by 3 bases; junction bases not matched to a gene: 18. Germline V gene data show CDR1 as SGHRS and CDR2 as YFSETQ. The CDR3 is 18 residues long. CDR3 amino acids: CASSSLGGGAGEVYEQYF. The CDR3 region has the DNA TGCGCCAGCAGCTCGCTTGGGGGAGGGGCGGGAGAAGTCTACGAGCAGTACTTC.

The chain combines TRBV29-1 with TRBJ1-1; D call uncertain. V was shortened by 1 base and J by 3 bases, with 9 bases between the two germline ends. The germline V gene has CDR1 SQVTM and CDR2 ANQGSEA. This CDR3 is built from 13 residues. The CDR3: CSVEGVRDTEAFF. The DNA of the CDR3 is TGCAGCGTTGAAGGGGTGCGGGACACTGAAGCTTTCTTT.

The V gene is TRBV5-1, the J gene TRBJ1-4, with TRBD1 matching over 8 bases. This CDR3 spans 15 amino acids. Germline-derived CDR1 and CDR2 are SGHRS and YFSETQ. V trimming: 7 bases; J trimming: 5 bases; junction bases outside the gene matches: 10. CDR3 region: CASSTGDTRNEKLFF. The CDR3 nucleotides are TGCGCCAGCTCGACAGGGGACACCCGGAATGAAAAACTGTTTTTT.

This clonotype was picked up many times. The rearrangement joins TRBV4-3 to TRBJ1-3, with D hard to call. This CDR3 is 15 amino acids long. V lost 1 base to trimming and J lost 5 bases, with 12 bases between them. The germline gives CDR1 LGHNA, CDR2 YSLEER. DNA of the CDR3: TGCGCCAGCAGCCAAGCGACACGGAGGCGAAACACCATATATTTT. Protein product: CASSQATRRRNTIYF.

This clonotype occurred once. This sequence joins TRBV18 and TRBJ1-5; no clear D. Per germline, CDR1 KGHSH and CDR2 LQKENI. The CDR3 is 14 residues long. V gave up 3 bases and J gave up 6 bases, with 12 bases separating them. CDR3 amino acids: CASSPAANFQPQHF. CDR3 DNA sequence: TGTGCCAGCTCACCTGCTGCTAACTTTCAGCCCCAGCATTTT.

This clonotype was seen a handful of times. This chain uses TRBV9 with TRBJ1-4; D perhaps matches TRBD1 (5 bases). This CDR3 is built from 14 residues. Per germline, CDR1 SGDLS and CDR2 YYNGEE. Trimming took 2 bases from V and 7 from J, leaving 12 bases between them. CDR3 sequence reads: CASSVSVGAEKLFF. The DNA for the CDR3 is TGTGCCAGCAGCGTTTCTGTCGGGGCTGAAAAACTGTTTTTT.

This clonotype has a count of ten or more. The genes are TRBV30 and TRBJ2-4; D is undetermined. The length of the CDR3 is 15 residues. V gave up 3 bases and J gave up 0 bases, with 12 bases separating them. CDR1 is GTSNPN, CDR2 SVGIG, per germline (reference sequence). The CDR3 spells CAWSAWRLAKNIQYF. CDR3 bases: TGTGCCTGGAGCGCGTGGCGGCTAGCCAAAAACATTCAGTACTTC.

This clonotype was observed a few times. The chain recombines TRBV5-1 with TRBJ2-1; possible D gene TRBD1, 5 bases. The CDR3 spans 15 residues. The germline V and J ends were trimmed by 4 bases and 6 bases, with 17 bases remaining between them. Germline CDR1 reads SGHRS; CDR2 reads YFSETQ. CDR3 nucleotides: TGCGCCAGCAGCCTCGCAGGGTTGAGTCCCAATGAGCAGTTCTTC. Encoded protein: CASSLAGLSPNEQFF.

This clonotype showed up just a few times. This chain links TRBV7-2 with TRBJ2-5; 7 bases fit TRBD2. The junction had 8 bases not matched to a gene; V was cut back by 6 bases and J by 4 bases. The CDR3 totals 14 residues. Per the germline V gene, CDR1 is SGHTA and CDR2 is FQGNSA. The CDR3 nucleotides are TGTGCCAGCAGGCGGCGGGAGCTGTCAGAGACCCAGTACTTC. Translated: CASRRRELSETQYF.

The genes are TRBV10-3 and TRBJ2-6; 12 bases fit TRBD1. Germline V gene sequence: CDR1 ENHRY, CDR2 SYGVKD. J gave up 0 bases and V 3 bases, and 9 bases lay outside the gene matches. The CDR3 is made up of 20 amino acids. The CDR3 DNA sequence: TGTGCCATCAGTGAAATTCCGGGACAGGGGGCCAACTCTGGGGCCAACGTCCTGACTTTC. Its translation is CAISEIPGQGANSGANVLTF.

This clonotype has at least ten counts. The rearrangement uses TRBV10-3 and TRBJ1-5, with D maybe TRBD1 (5 bases). V lost 4 bases, J lost 7 bases, and 14 bases lay in between. This CDR3 has 14 amino acids. The germline gives CDR1 ENHRY, CDR2 SYGVKD. The CDR3 DNA is TGTGCCATCAGTGGCCCTGGGCGGGGGCAGCCCCAGCATTTT. This encodes CAISGPGRGQPQHF.

This clonotype turned up a few times. The chain employs TRBV5-1 and TRBJ2-3; 9 bases line up with TRBD2. The CDR3 sequence is 14 residues long. The V segment lost 5 bases and the J segment 2 bases; nucleotides outside the gene matches: 3. Germline assignment: CDR1 SGHRS and CDR2 YFSETQ. The CDR3 DNA sequence: TGCGCCAGCAGGACTAGCGGACTCACAGATACGCAGTATTTT. It translates to CASRTSGLTDTQYF.

The J gene is TRBJ2-5, the V gene TRBV5-1; D is perhaps TRBD1 (6 bases). Germline lookup yields CDR1 SGHRS and CDR2 YFSETQ. V was clipped by 2 bases and J by 5 bases, with 13 bases between them. CDR3 length: 14 residues. The CDR3 is CASSLTNRVETQYF. In nucleotides, the CDR3 is TGCGCCAGCAGCTTAACCAACAGGGTTGAGACCCAGTACTTC.

This clonotype was recorded at least ten times. J is TRBJ2-1 and V is TRBV3-1; D uncertain. The CDR3 contains 12 residues. Trimming took 3 bases from V and 9 from J, leaving 9 bases between them. From germline, CDR1 is LGHDT and CDR2 YNNKEL (reference sequence). DNA of the CDR3: TGTGCCAGCAGCCAGGGGAAGGGTGAGCAGTTCTTC. It specifies CASSQGKGEQFF.

This chain joins TRBV6-1 and TRBJ2-2; D unresolved. The germline gives CDR1 MNHNS, CDR2 SASEGT. The CDR3 contains 15 residues. V was pared by 5 bases and J by 0 bases, with 10 bases between. Written as DNA, the CDR3 is TGTGCCAGCAGTCCTCGGGCCACGAACACCGGGGAGCTGTTTTTT. This gives the protein CASSPRATNTGELFF.

This clonotype came up a few times. The CDR3 sequence: CASSKDWTRYEQYF. The CDR3 coding sequence is TGTGCCAGCAGCAAAGACTGGACTAGATACGAGCAGTACTTC. The chain carries TRBV7-2 and TRBJ2-7; 7 bases fit TRBD2. The V gene end was trimmed by 5 bases and the J gene end by 4 bases; junction bases not matched to a gene: 8. Germline V gene data show CDR1 as SGHTA and CDR2 as FQGNSA. The CDR3 contains 14 residues.

This clonotype has only a few counts. The chain has TRBV2 and TRBJ1-2; 7 bases are a match to TRBD1. This CDR3 region has 15 residues. The V segment lost 0 bases and the J segment 7 bases; nucleotides outside the gene matches: 8. Germline assignment: CDR1 SNHLY and CDR2 FYNNEI. The CDR3 protein is CASSEALRGRGGYTF. The CDR3 region has the DNA TGTGCCAGCAGTGAAGCGCTCAGGGGGAGAGGTGGCTACACCTTC.

V gene TRBV18 combines with J gene TRBJ1-6; D is unclear. Germline assignment: CDR1 KGHSH and CDR2 LQKENI. CDR3 length equals 16 residues. V lost 2 bases and J lost 0, with 8 bases in between. The CDR3 region has the DNA TGTGCCAGCTCACCAATGGGTAACTCCTATAATTCACCCCTCCACTTT. This gives the protein CASSPMGNSYNSPLHF. The full variable domain, in which reference TRBV18 and TRBJ1-6 provide the parts outside the CDR3, is NAGVMQNPRHLVRRRGQEARLRCSPMKGHSHVYWYRQLPEEGLKFMVYLQKENIIDESGMPKERFSAEFPKEGPSILRIQQVVRGDSAAYFCASSPMGNSYNSPLHFGNGTRLTVT.

Here the CDR3 reads CASSHPGTLKPDTQYF. The CDR3 DNA is TGCGCCAGCAGTCACCCCGGGACTCTAAAGCCAGATACGCAGTATTTT. The chain carries TRBV23-1 and TRBJ2-3; possible D gene TRBD2, 6 bases. TRBV23-1 has ORF status, its function being uncertain. This CDR3 is built from 16 residues. The V end was cut by 3 bases, the J end by 4 bases, with 17 bases between.

There are a few counts of this clonotype. The J gene is TRBJ2-4, the V gene TRBV11-1; no firm D call. V shed 0 bases and J shed 5 bases, with 14 bases lying between them. This CDR3 contains 16 residues. Germline CDR1 and CDR2: SGHAT and FQDESV (reference sequence). This CDR3 is CASSLASFDRENIQYF. CDR3 sequence (DNA): TGTGCCAGCAGCTTAGCCTCTTTTGACCGAGAAAACATTCAGTACTTC.

The genes are TRBV9 and TRBJ1-1, with D possibly matching TRBD1 (5 bases). The length of the CDR3 is 15 residues. The germline V gene encodes CDR1 SGDLS and CDR2 YYNGEE. Trimming shortened V by 2 bases and J by 2 bases, and 13 bases separated the two germline ends. CDR3 nucleotide sequence: TGTGCCAGCAGCGTGGACCCTCAGGGCAACACTGAAGCTTTCTTT. Residues: CASSVDPQGNTEAFF.